Described below is a single T cell receptor (beta chain) sequence and its context. Its antigen is as yet unknown. The CDR3 contains 16 residues. V was clipped by 6 bases and J by 3 bases; unmatched bases: 9. CDR1 and CDR2 (germline): LNHDA, SQIVND (reference sequence). Each sample had two DNA replicates, approximately 0.49 ug blood or around 1.4 ug tissue. Data came from immunoSEQ multiplex PCR; TCRdb stores just in-frame clones and leaves some out. The sample carries around 30,000 clones, approximately 70% recorded once. This entry belongs to a study of early stage breast cancer tumors. The study, taken as a whole, reports: Unsorted bulk genomic DNA sequencing lacked pairing and functional marker data.

The sample comprised breast tumor tissue. This TCR was sampled from a person aged 25 to 39 with breast cancer. The V call is TRBV19, the J call TRBJ2-2, with 8 bases identical to TRBD2. CDR3 residues: CASSQKRGLDTGELFF. The CDR3 nucleotides read TGTGCCAGTAGCCAAAAACGGGGACTAGACACCGGGGAGCTGTTTTTT.